This T cell receptor (beta chain) was found in a study of blood T cell repertoires in COVID-19 (dated by TCRdb to the early 2020s). Looking at the study overall: Samples covering the acute and convalescent phases of COVID-19 were provided by collaborators in the United States, Italy and Spain. A de-identified subject ID, COVID-19 status, age in years and sex were almost always included in the sample metadata. The material from the prospective study consisted of cDNA or gDNA derived from T cells, B-cell-depleted T cells, or PBMCs. Deeply sampled blood TCRbeta repertoires from subjects exposed to, actively infected with, or recovered from COVID-19 were included in the dataset. The samples were drawn from two sources: the first 160 participants of the ongoing ImmuneRACE study, and 1,000 to 1,500 subjects contributed by 6 global collaborators. The repertoires were released in a freely available public database meant as a resource for research on the immune response to SARS-CoV-2. HLA class I and class II types, where available, came from metadata supplied by the sample provider rather than from assay-based typing.

Results and caveats for the whole study, not just this receptor: The amount of clinical and demographic metadata varied by source and participant and was provided uncurated.

Concerning this clone itself: No cognate antigen has been identified for it. Base qualities are not provided; no much larger clone lies one nucleotide away.

TCRbeta CDR3 regions were amplified from genomic DNA using the immunoSEQ Assay, a bias-controlled multiplex PCR. In the authors' own workflow: The number of nucleated cells in each sample was estimated from the amplification of reference gene primers within the assay. To quantify the absolute abundance of each unique TCRbeta CDR3 rearrangement, sequence reads were collapsed and filtered. For each sample, productive Simpson clonality was calculated by taking the square root of Simpson's diversity index across productive rearrangements. TCRdb carries this immuneACCESS record with in-frame sequences only. Its versions omit some clonotypes, under half of them owing to an unresolved V gene in the studies checked, with the rest unexplained. The V and J calls and the clone size are those of that table, but D and trimming were determined from the DNA. The sample table holds 250,000 to 350,000 clones, of which around 90% were seen once. Jointly, the top ten make up about 6% of the sample.

Trimmed from V: 6 bases; trimmed from J: 3 bases; junction bases lacking a gene match: 2. Its CDR3 holds 14 amino acids, cysteine through phenylalanine. The kept DNA is CDR3 alone, 42 bases in frame from the first base. CDR1 and CDR2 were assigned from the germline V gene (reference sequence) as LNHDA and SQIVND. In Seattle, one collaborating source enrolled patients while the infection was active and tracked those patients longitudinally over the course of disease. Collaborating institutions collected whole blood in K2EDTA tubes following their own protocols. For TCRbeta analysis, collaborators shipped samples as frozen whole blood, isolated PBMCs, or DNA extracted from either of those sample types.

The chain employs TRBV19 and TRBJ2-7; 13 central bases correspond to TRBD2. The source is a woman aged 45-65 years with COVID-19, enrolled during active disease. The sample consisted of peripheral blood. The nucleotide sequence reads TGTGCCAGTAGCGGGACTAGCGGGATCTACGAGCAGTACTTC. Translated, it gives CASSGTSGIYEQYF. When the CDR3 is completed using the reference TRBV19 and TRBJ2-7 genes on either side, the full variable domain is DGGITQSPKYLFRKEGQNVTLSCEQNLNHDAMYWYRQDPGQGLRLIYYSQIVNDFQKGDIAEGYSVSREKKESFPLTVTSAQKNPTAFYLCASSGTSGIYEQYFGPGTRLTVT.